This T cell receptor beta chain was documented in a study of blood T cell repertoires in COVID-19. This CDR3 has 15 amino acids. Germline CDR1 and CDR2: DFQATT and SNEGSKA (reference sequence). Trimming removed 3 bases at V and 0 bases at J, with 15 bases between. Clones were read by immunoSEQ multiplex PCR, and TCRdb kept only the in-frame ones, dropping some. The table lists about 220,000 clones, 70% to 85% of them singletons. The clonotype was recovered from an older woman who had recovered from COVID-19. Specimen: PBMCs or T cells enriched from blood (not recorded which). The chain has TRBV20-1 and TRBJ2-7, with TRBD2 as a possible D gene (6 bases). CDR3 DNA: TGCAGTGCTAGTCGAGCGGGCGCCCCCTCCTACGAGCAGTACTTC. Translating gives CSASRAGAPSYEQYF.